Listed below are T cell receptor beta chains from one sample, sequenced in a study of spatial heterogeneity in lung cancer. TCRdb re-analysed the 5' RACE reads in MiXCR, keeping a single row per CDR3 protein. The profile shows around 10,000 distinct CDR3 sequences, around 23% of them singletons. The material was PBMCs, obtained at follow-up. These receptors originate from a male donor with early-stage non-small cell lung cancer. CDR3s include the opening cysteine and the closing phenylalanine or tryptophan. D genes are given only for firm matches. Some rows mark clone size as missing; the rest say once, few, many or name a class of expanded clone.

size	D	V	J	DNA	CDR3
many	NA	TRBV3-1	TRBJ2-3	TGTGCCAGCAGCCATACGAGGCCAGATACGCAGTATTTT	CASSHTRPDTQYF
many	NA	TRBV18	TRBJ2-7	TGTGCCAGCTCACCACGACTAGATTCCTACGAGCAGTACTTC	CASSPRLDSYEQYF
few	NA	TRBV5-1	TRBJ1-1	TGCGCCAGCAGCATTACAGGGATTAGGTCGGACACTGAAGCTTTCTTT	CASSITGIRSDTEAFF
many	TRBD1	TRBV12-3/TRBV12-4	TRBJ1-5	TGTGCCAGCAGCCCGGACAGGGGCGATTTTCAGCCCCAGCATTTT	CASSPDRGDFQPQHF
NA	TRBD1	TRBV27	TRBJ1-5	TGTGCCAGCAGTTACGACAGGGAGGGACAGCCCCAGCATTTT	CASSYDREGQPQHF
medium-sized	NA	TRBV7-8	TRBJ1-1	TGTGCCAGCAGCTTAGCGTGGGGGAGCACTGAAGCTTTCTTT	CASSLAWGSTEAFF
few	TRBD1	TRBV12-3/TRBV12-4	TRBJ2-2	TGTGCCAGCAGTTTCGGCAGGGGGTGGACCGGGGAGCTGTTTTTT	CASSFGRGWTGELFF
NA	NA	TRBV11-2	TRBJ2-5	TGTGCCAGCAGCCTACAAACGGGACAAGAGACCCAGTACTTC	CASSLQTGQETQYF
once	NA	TRBV7-9	TRBJ2-1	TGTGCCAGCAGCGGACGAGCGCCCTACAATGAGCAGTTCTTC	CASSGRAPYNEQFF
many	NA	TRBV3-1	TRBJ1-2	TGTGCCAGCAGCCAAGATCTTCGGACTCCTTATGGCTACACCTTC	CASSQDLRTPYGYTF
NA	NA	TRBV15	TRBJ1-4	TGTGCCACCAGCAGCCTAACTACAGGGAGAGGCGAAAAACTGTTTTTT	CATSSLTTGRGEKLFF
many	NA	TRBV20-1	TRBJ2-7	TGCAGTGCCATTCGGATCCCCGCGGGAGAGCAGTACTTC	CSAIRIPAGEQYF
NA	TRBD1	TRBV2	TRBJ1-1	TGTGCCATAACAACCGGGACAGGGTCGACTTTCTTT	CAITTGTGSTFF
many	NA	TRBV23-1	TRBJ2-4	TGCGCCAGCAGTCCCGGACAATCTGTTCCCAAAAACATTCAGTACTTC	CASSPGQSVPKNIQYF
NA	NA	TRBV28	TRBJ1-5	TGTGCCAGCAGTTTGGGGCAGGCATGGAATCAGCCCCAGCATTTT	CASSLGQAWNQPQHF
many	NA	TRBV10-3	TRBJ1-2	TGTGCCATCAGTCCGGATCCCACCGTCTATGGCTACACCTTC	CAISPDPTVYGYTF
many	NA	TRBV4-3	TRBJ2-5	TGCGCCAGCAGCGAACAGGTTTCGGAGACCCAGTACTTC	CASSEQVSETQYF
few	TRBD1	TRBV7-2	TRBJ2-3	TGTGCCAGCAGCAACGGAGCACAGGGGACAACAGATACGCAGTATTTT	CASSNGAQGTTDTQYF
many	NA	TRBV5-6	TRBJ2-5	TGTGCCAGCAGCTTGGCAGGAGAGACCCAGTACTTC	CASSLAGETQYF
once	TRBD1	TRBV13	TRBJ1-6	TGTGCCAGCAGCTTAGGGGACAGGGTGACTTCACCCCTCCACTTT	CASSLGDRVTSPLHF
many	TRBD1	TRBV28	TRBJ1-1	TGTGCCAGCAGTTACAGGGGCGGTACTGAAGCTTTCTTT	CASSYRGGTEAFF